One and the same sample provided the 19 T cell receptor beta chains below, sequenced in a study of human T cells and chemical hapten exposure. Sample time point: patch test 3, about 24 weeks after DPC sensitization. This sample's treatment: therapeutic diphenylcyclopropenone sensitization with weekly scalp DPC. TCRdb itself ran the RACE reads through MiXCR, one entry per CDR3 protein. Among more than 85,000 distinct CDR3 sequences listed, 30% to 35% were seen once. The sequencing here drew on whole blood, taken in connection with sensitization to the hapten diphenylcyclopropenone (DPC). The receptors were gathered from a middle-aged man with alopecia areata. Some clones in this sample may be carry-over from other donors' samples.

The rearrangement links TRBV11-2 to TRBJ2-7; TRBD2 agrees at 8 bases. Germline lookup yields CDR1 SGHAT and CDR2 FQNNGV. V dropped 5 bases and J dropped 0; count of bases not matched to a gene: 9. The CDR3 has 16 amino acids. The chain's CDR3 is CASSRVLAESSYEQYF. CDR3 coding DNA: TGTGCCAGCAGCCGAGTACTAGCGGAGAGCTCCTACGAGCAGTACTTC. The variable domain in full, completed from reference TRBV11-2 and TRBJ2-7, reads EAGVAQSPRYKIIEKRQSVAFWCNPISGHATLYWYQQILGQGPKLLIQFQNNGVVDDSQLPKDRFSAERLKGVDSTLKIQPAKLEDSAVYLCASSRVLAESSYEQYFGPGTRLTVT.

The genes are TRBV18 and TRBJ2-4; D might be TRBD1 (6 bases). CDR1 and CDR2 from the germline V gene are KGHSH and LQKENI. With 3 bases removed from V and 2 bases from J, the gap between germline ends came to 11 bases. The CDR3 is 15 amino acids. CDR3 bases: TGTGCCAGCTCACCTGGGGGCGTGACCAAAAACATTCAGTACTTC. Encoded protein: CASSPGGVTKNIQYF.

The rearrangement uses TRBV5-5 and TRBJ2-5; TRBD1 matches at 10 bases. The germline CDR1 and CDR2 sequences are SGHKS and YYEKEE (reference sequence). The CDR3 is made up of 16 amino acids. The V segment lost 0 bases and the J segment 5 bases; nucleotides outside the gene matches: 7. CDR3 DNA: TGTGCCAGCAGCTTGGAGGTGACAGGGGGCATCGAGACCCAGTACTTC. It translates to CASSLEVTGGIETQYF.

The V call is TRBV7-3, the J call TRBJ2-7; D may correspond to TRBD1 or TRBD2 (5 bases each). The germline V gene encodes CDR1 SGHTA and CDR2 FQGTGA. V shed 4 bases and J shed 6 bases, with 16 bases lying between them. This CDR3 comprises 14 residues. The CDR3 reads CASSSQGPPAEQYF. The CDR3 DNA is TGTGCCAGCAGCTCGCAGGGACCCCCTGCCGAGCAGTACTTC.

A few counts support this clonotype. The chain recombines TRBV27 with TRBJ2-7; 8 nucleotides match TRBD1. The length of the CDR3 is 13 residues. V shed 4 bases, J shed 6 bases, and the junction held 5 bases outside the gene matches. Germline assignment: CDR1 MNHEY and CDR2 SMNVEV (reference sequence). CDR3 protein: CASSSIDRGEQYF. The DNA of the CDR3 is TGTGCCAGCAGTTCCATCGACAGGGGCGAGCAGTACTTC.

This clonotype was counted between two and nine times. The J gene is TRBJ2-1, the V gene TRBV10-3, with 9 nucleotides matching TRBD2. The CDR3 has 19 residues. CDR1 and CDR2 from the germline V gene are ENHRY and SYGVKD. V trimming: 3 bases; J trimming: 0 bases; junction bases outside the gene matches: 12. DNA for the CDR3: TGTGCCATCAGTGAAGTAGGCCTAGCGGGACCCCGCTCCTACAATGAGCAGTTCTTC. Protein product: CAISEVGLAGPRSYNEQFF.

This clonotype was observed a few times. The chain's CDR3 is CASSPAGGGYEQYV. The CDR3 coding sequence is TGTGCCAGCAGCCCCGCCGGGGGCGGCTACGAGCAGTACGTC. The chain employs TRBV3-1 and TRBJ2-7; tentatively, D is TRBD1 or TRBD2 (6 bases each). Trimming took 4 bases from V and 3 from J, leaving 13 bases between them. The CDR3 contains 14 residues. The germline V gene has CDR1 LGHDT and CDR2 YNNKEL (reference sequence).

This clonotype turned up a few times. V gene TRBV5-1 combines with J gene TRBJ1-2, with 7 bases matching TRBD1. Germline V CDR1 and CDR2: SGHRS, YFSETQ. Losses at the gene ends were 4 bases for V and 4 bases for J; bases not matched to a gene: 7. The CDR3 has 14 residues. The CDR3 DNA is TGCGCCAGCAGCAACGGGGACAGTGCCTATGGCTACACCTTC. It is translated as CASSNGDSAYGYTF.

The chain employs TRBV6-5 and TRBJ1-5; 7 bases match TRBD1. CDR1 is MNHEY and CDR2 is SVGAGI in the germline V gene. The CDR3 extends over 16 amino acids. V gave up 5 bases and J gave up 0 bases; unmatched junction bases: 7. CDR3 region: CASSGEQGNSNQPQHF. The CDR3, as DNA: TGTGCCAGCAGTGGCGAACAGGGGAATAGCAATCAGCCCCAGCATTTT.

The chain recombines TRBV6-1 with TRBJ1-2; no reliable D call. Germline lookup yields CDR1 MNHNS and CDR2 SASEGT. V lost 1 base, J lost 3 bases, and 9 bases lay in between. The CDR3 totals 14 residues. This CDR3 reads CASSEGSWDYGYTF. The CDR3 bases are TGTGCCAGCAGTGAAGGTTCCTGGGACTATGGCTACACCTTC.

The chain links TRBV4-2 to TRBJ2-7; 12 bases match TRBD2. This CDR3 is 19 amino acids long. The junction had 12 bases not matched to a gene; V was cut back by 0 bases and J by 3 bases. Germline V lookup: CDR1 LGHNA, CDR2 YNFKEQ. The CDR3 DNA reads as TGTGCCAGCAGCCAAGAGAATCGGCTAGCGGGAGGGGGATTCTACGAGCAGTACTTC. Its protein product is CASSQENRLAGGGFYEQYF.

In its sample, this clonotype was seen many times. The chain carries TRBV9 and TRBJ2-5; 10 bases are a match to TRBD2. Germline trimming cut 4 bases from V and 1 base from J; bases unmatched to any gene: 7. CDR1 and CDR2 from the germline V gene are SGDLS and YYNGEE. This CDR3 comprises 16 residues. CDR3: CASSPRTSGLQETQYF. DNA for the CDR3: TGTGCCAGCAGCCCAAGGACTAGCGGACTCCAAGAGACCCAGTACTTC.

This clonotype came up a few times. V is TRBV20-1 and J is TRBJ2-7; TRBD1 aligns across 10 bases. CDR1 and CDR2 from the germline V gene are DFQATT and SNEGSKA (reference sequence). The CDR3 is 14 residues long. The V gene end was trimmed by 6 bases and the J gene end by 2 bases; junction bases not matched to a gene: 7. The CDR3 sequence: CSAKRGTGAYEQYF. CDR3 nucleotide sequence: TGCAGTGCCAAGAGGGGGACAGGGGCCTACGAGCAGTACTTC.

V gene TRBV9 combines with J gene TRBJ2-2, with D unclear. In germline, CDR1 is SGDLS, CDR2 YYNGEE. CDR3 size: 17 residues. V shed 0 bases and J shed 1 base, with 13 bases lying between them. CDR3 coding DNA: TGTGCCAGCAGCGTAGACCCCCTCGAATTGAACACCGGGGAGCTGTTTTTT. Its translation: CASSVDPLELNTGELFF.

This chain links TRBV11-1 with TRBJ2-7; TRBD1 might be the D (6 bases). CDR3 length equals 14 residues. Trimming left V 2 bases short and J 0 bases short, with 8 bases between. Per germline, CDR1 SGHAT and CDR2 FQDESV (reference sequence). The CDR3 DNA reads TGTGCCAGCAGCTTACAGGACAGCTCCTACGAGCAGTACTTC. It translates to CASSLQDSSYEQYF.

The gene calls are TRBV15 and TRBJ2-5, with D perhaps TRBD2 (5 bases). The CDR3 has 15 amino acids. Germline V lookup: CDR1 LNHNV, CDR2 YYDKDF (reference sequence). The ends were cut back, 4 bases at V and 0 bases at J, with 12 bases in the middle. The CDR3 region is CATSTERRYQETQYF. As DNA, the CDR3 is TGTGCCACCAGCACAGAGAGGAGGTACCAAGAGACCCAGTACTTC.

The table lists this clonotype with a few counts. V gene TRBV7-2 combines with J gene TRBJ2-3; 10 nucleotides agree with TRBD2. Trimming cost V 6 bases and J 2 bases; bases outside gene matches: 5. The CDR3 sequence is 15 residues long. In germline, CDR1 is SGHTA, CDR2 FQGNSA. In DNA, the CDR3 is TGTGCCAGCAGGCCTAGCGGGGGCTCCACAGATACGCAGTATTTT. Translation: CASRPSGGSTDTQYF.

The sample holds a few counts of this clonotype. V is TRBV29-1 and J is TRBJ2-2, with a tentative D call TRBD1 (6 bases). The CDR3 covers 14 residues. V lost 0 bases and J 7 bases, leaving 12 bases between the germline ends. Germline V lookup: CDR1 SQVTM, CDR2 ANQGSEA. CDR3 residues: CSVEEAGVFGELFF. The CDR3 DNA reads TGCAGCGTTGAAGAGGCAGGGGTTTTCGGGGAGCTGTTTTTT.

The chain has TRBV5-1 and TRBJ2-7; 13 nucleotides line up with TRBD2. V shed 4 bases, J shed 0 bases, and the junction held 10 bases outside the gene matches. There are 18 residues in the CDR3. Germline loops: CDR1 SGHRS, CDR2 YFSETQ. CDR3 nucleotides: TGCGCCAGCAGCCACGGACTAGCGGGAGCTTTGAGCTCCTACGAGCAGTACTTC. Encoded protein: CASSHGLAGALSSYEQYF.